These 23 T cell receptor beta chains were all obtained from the same sample, sequenced in a study of shared clonotypes between healthy human individuals. The repertoire was sequenced with immunoSEQ multiplex PCR; TCRdb's copy has only in-frame clones and lacks some. The sample contains about 980,000 clones, over 60% of which appear only once. Specimen: memory CD4+ T cells sorted from blood. Documented subset: CD45RA-negative fraction. The receptor source for this set is a man between 18 and 29 years old in good health.

The V gene is TRBV28, the J gene TRBJ2-7; D remains unclear. V was trimmed by 7 bases and J by 6 bases, leaving 13 bases between them. Germline V gene sequence: CDR1 MDHEN, CDR2 SYDVKM. The CDR3 is made up of 12 amino acids. Written as DNA, the CDR3 is TGTGCCAGCACCTCGGGCCGGCCCGAGCAGTACTTC. Translating it yields CASTSGRPEQYF.

The chain joins TRBV5-1 to TRBJ1-2; D is perhaps TRBD1 (5 bases). The CDR3 loop spans 13 amino acids. V was clipped by 8 bases and J by 3 bases, with 14 bases between them. CDR1 and CDR2 from the germline V gene are SGHRS and YFSETQ. CDR3 protein: CASHEGQDYGYTF. The CDR3 DNA follows: TGCGCCAGTCACGAGGGGCAGGACTATGGCTACACCTTC.

This chain uses TRBV9 with TRBJ2-1, with 7 bases that match TRBD2. Germline V gene data show CDR1 as SGDLS and CDR2 as YYNGEE. The CDR3 totals 17 residues. After removal of 3 bases from V and 7 bases from J, the junction contained 16 bases not matched to a gene. The CDR3 is CASSAQEGAGRRNEQFF. The CDR3 DNA reads as TGTGCCAGCAGCGCCCAAGAGGGAGCGGGGCGGCGGAATGAGCAGTTCTTC.

This clone appeared once. The chain is built from TRBV6-5 and TRBJ2-2; a weak D match, TRBD2 (5 bases). This CDR3 has 15 amino acids. The germline gives CDR1 MNHEY, CDR2 SVGAGI. V was cut by 6 bases and J by 5 bases, with 16 bases left in between. CDR3 protein: CASRPPGVTTGELFF. The CDR3 nucleotides are TGTGCCAGCAGACCGCCCGGGGTGACGACCGGGGAGCTGTTTTTT.

The rearrangement uses TRBV5-8 and TRBJ2-5; maybe TRBD1 (6 bases). Trimming pared 0 bases from V and 0 bases from J, leaving 15 bases between. The CDR3 has 17 residues. Germline lookup yields CDR1 SGHTS and CDR2 YDEGEE. The CDR3 coding sequence is TGTGCCAGCAGCTTGGCCGTCAAAGGACAGTACCAAGAGACCCAGTACTTC. Translated: CASSLAVKGQYQETQYF.

The chain links TRBV19 to TRBJ2-7; TRBD2 agrees at 14 bases. Trimming removed 3 bases from V and 6 bases from J; junction bases left unmatched: 1. The CDR3 totals 14 residues. Per the germline V gene, CDR1 is LNHDA and CDR2 is SQIVND (reference sequence). This CDR3 reads CASSIGLAGGEQYF. The CDR3 bases are TGTGCCAGTAGTATCGGACTAGCGGGAGGCGAGCAGTACTTC. The entire variable domain, with the rest obtained from reference TRBV19 and TRBJ2-7, is as follows: DGGITQSPKYLFRKEGQNVTLSCEQNLNHDAMYWYRQDPGQGLRLIYYSQIVNDFQKGDIAEGYSVSREKKESFPLTVTSAQKNPTAFYLCASSIGLAGGEQYFGPGTRLTVT.

This clone was detected a few times. The chain joins TRBV19 to TRBJ2-1; D gene ambiguous. The V gene's germline CDR1 is LNHDA and CDR2 SQIVND (reference sequence). Trimming took off 5 bases at V and 0 bases at J, with 17 bases between the two ends. The length of the CDR3 is 17 residues. The CDR3 bases are TGTGCCAGTAGTCCGTACTCGAGGCTAAACTCCTACAATGAGCAGTTCTTC. Amino acid sequence: CASSPYSRLNSYNEQFF.

This clone turned up a few times. The rearrangement uses TRBV6-5 and TRBJ1-3; D call uncertain. The CDR3 length is 13 residues. The germline CDR1 and CDR2 sequences are MNHEY and SVGAGI. V lost 6 bases and J lost 4, with 10 bases in between. CDR3 nucleotide sequence: TGTGCCAGCAGCTTGGACTTCGGAAACACCATATATTTT. This codes for CASSLDFGNTIYF.

V gene TRBV5-1 combines with J gene TRBJ2-2; TRBD2 aligns across 11 bases. CDR1 and CDR2 (germline): SGHRS, YFSETQ. This CDR3 spans 16 amino acids. The V gene end was trimmed by 6 bases and the J gene end by 0 bases; junction bases not matched to a gene: 4. CDR3 sequence: CASKTSGVANTGELFF. For the CDR3, the DNA is TGCGCCAGCAAGACTAGCGGGGTCGCGAACACCGGGGAGCTGTTTTTT.

The chain joins TRBV5-1 to TRBJ2-2; D possibly uses TRBD1 or TRBD2 (5 bases each). There are 16 residues in the CDR3. The V gene lost 2 bases and the J gene lost 2 bases, with 13 bases spanning the gap. Germline assignment: CDR1 SGHRS and CDR2 YFSETQ. CDR3 sequence (DNA): TGCGCCAGCAGCTTAACCGGGACCTCCAACACCGGGGAGCTGTTTTTT. This codes for CASSLTGTSNTGELFF. The full variable domain, its missing parts supplied by reference TRBV5-1 and TRBJ2-2, is KAGVTQTPRYLIKTRGQQVTLSCSPISGHRSVSWYQQTPGQGLQFLFEYFSETQRNKGNFPGRFSGRQFSNSRSEMNVSTLELGDSALYLCASSLTGTSNTGELFFGEGSRLTVL.

This chain links TRBV2 with TRBJ2-4; the D is unclear. Germline V gene sequence: CDR1 SNHLY, CDR2 FYNNEI. V was pared by 5 bases and J by 8 bases, with 13 bases between. This CDR3 contains 13 residues. The CDR3 loop is CASSSQATDIQYF. The CDR3 DNA sequence: TGTGCCAGCAGTAGCCAGGCTACCGACATTCAGTACTTC.

The chain employs TRBV18 and TRBJ1-1; D remains unclear. Trimming took 3 bases from V and 6 from J, leaving 20 bases between them. Per the germline V gene, CDR1 is KGHSH and CDR2 is LQKENI. CDR3 size: 16 residues. CDR3 DNA sequence: TGTGCCAGCTCACCTAACCGTCTTCGGAAAACGGCTGAAGCTTTCTTT. It codes for CASSPNRLRKTAEAFF.

The chain links TRBV5-1 to TRBJ2-5, with TRBD2 matching 9 bases. With V trimmed by 8 bases and J by 2 bases, 13 bases remained unmatched. The length of the CDR3 is 16 residues. The V gene's germline CDR1 is SGHRS and CDR2 YFSETQ. CDR3 loop: CASVMAGGPGQETQYF. In nucleotides, the CDR3 is TGCGCCAGTGTGATGGCGGGAGGGCCAGGGCAAGAGACCCAGTACTTC.

The J gene is TRBJ2-1, the V gene TRBV28, with TRBD2 matching 12 bases. Germline-derived CDR1 and CDR2 are MDHEN and SYDVKM. CDR3 length: 19 residues. J gave up 15 bases and V 3 bases, and 24 bases lay outside the gene matches. The CDR3 bases are TGTGCCAGCAGTTTGCGTGACAGGGAAGGGCTAGCGGGAGGGCCTGGCCGGTTCTTC. Translated: CASSLRDREGLAGGPGRFF.

This clone has a count of ten or more. The V and J genes are TRBV4-1 and TRBJ1-4; the match to TRBD1 covers 9 bases. V lost 6 bases, J lost 7 bases, and 9 bases stayed unmatched. The CDR3 contains 15 residues. The germline gives CDR1 MGHRA, CDR2 YSYEKL. The CDR3 DNA follows: TGCGCCAGCAGGCCCACCGGGACAGGGAGTGAAAAACTGTTTTTT. This codes for CASRPTGTGSEKLFF.

In the case of this clone: This likely stems from a read error, as it lies one base from a far larger clone. V gene TRBV27 combines with J gene TRBJ1-6; D is undetermined. CDR3 length: 12 residues. The V and J ends lost 7 bases and 0 bases respectively, with 1 base between them. Germline loops: CDR1 MNHEY, CDR2 SMNVEV (reference sequence). As DNA, the CDR3 is TGTGCCAGCAACTCCTATAATTCACCCCTCCACTTT. Translating gives CASNSYNSPLHF.

The chain joins TRBV10-3 to TRBJ1-1; TRBD1 matches at 10 bases. Trimming cost V 2 bases and J 8 bases; bases outside gene matches: 2. Germline V gene data show CDR1 as ENHRY and CDR2 as SYGVKD. The CDR3 contains 13 residues. As DNA, the CDR3 is TGTGCCATCAGTGAGAGACAGGGGGCGGAAGCTTTCTTT. It encodes CAISERQGAEAFF.

The genes are TRBV9 and TRBJ1-1; maybe TRBD1 (6 bases). CDR1 is SGDLS and CDR2 is YYNGEE in the germline V gene. V was clipped by 2 bases and J by 5 bases, with 19 bases between them. The CDR3 runs 16 residues. CDR3 sequence (DNA): TGTGCCAGCAGCGTTAGAGTCAGGGGTCCTATAACTGAAGCTTTCTTT. As protein: CASSVRVRGPITEAFF.

The J gene is TRBJ2-3, the V gene TRBV5-4; unclear D gene. The CDR3 has 15 residues. Germline CDR1 reads SGHNT; CDR2 reads YYREEE (reference sequence). V was cut by 0 bases and J by 3 bases, with 11 bases left in between. Here the CDR3 DNA reads TGTGCCAGCAGCTTGGTTCGTTTTGGGACAGATACGCAGTATTTT. Protein product: CASSLVRFGTDTQYF.

The rearrangement links TRBV4-3 to TRBJ1-2; D gene uncertain. Germline lookup yields CDR1 LGHNA and CDR2 YSLEER. The CDR3 contains 15 residues. Trimming left V 0 bases short and J 13 bases short, with 21 bases between. The CDR3 DNA reads as TGCGCCAGCAGCCAAGATTTTACCACGAACTACCTACTCACCTTC. Translation gives CASSQDFTTNYLLTF.

The V call is TRBV5-6, the J call TRBJ1-6; no clear D gene. CDR3 length: 17 amino acids. Germline assignment: CDR1 SGHDT and CDR2 YYEEEE. Trimming took off 2 bases at V and 10 bases at J, with 22 bases between the two ends. DNA of the CDR3: TGTGCCAGCAGCTTCCGGGGTGGTTTCCAGGTAGGGTCACCCCTCCACTTT. Its translation is CASSFRGGFQVGSPLHF. Supplemented by reference TRBV5-6 and TRBJ1-6, the full variable domain reads DAGVTQSPTHLIKTRGQQVTLRCSPKSGHDTVSWYQQALGQGPQFIFQYYEEEERQRGNFPDRFSGHQFPNYSSELNVNALLLGDSALYLCASSFRGGFQVGSPLHFGNGTRLTVT.

Worth noting for this clone: The sample contains more than one DNA sequence encoding this CDR3. The chain employs TRBV18 and TRBJ1-5, with D unresolved. Trimming pared 2 bases from V and 0 bases from J, leaving 5 bases between. Looked up from germline, CDR1 is KGHSH and CDR2 is LQKENI. This CDR3 comprises 14 residues. The CDR3 protein is CASSPNDSNQPQHF. As DNA, the CDR3 is TGTGCCAGCTCACCAAACGATAGCAATCAGCCCCAGCATTTT. The full variable domain, in which reference TRBV18 and TRBJ1-5 provide the parts outside the CDR3, is NAGVMQNPRHLVRRRGQEARLRCSPMKGHSHVYWYRQLPEEGLKFMVYLQKENIIDESGMPKERFSAEFPKEGPSILRIQQVVRGDSAAYFCASSPNDSNQPQHFGDGTRLSIL.

V usage is TRBV9 and J usage is TRBJ2-1; TRBD1 agrees at 9 bases. V trimming: 0 bases; J trimming: 3 bases; junction bases outside the gene matches: 7. The CDR3 consists of 17 residues. Germline CDR1 SGDLS, CDR2 YYNGEE. In nucleotides, the CDR3 is TGTGCCAGCAGCGTAGCTACCGGGGGACAGGGCTACAATGAGCAGTTCTTC. Translated, it gives CASSVATGGQGYNEQFF.